The 7 T cell receptor beta chains below were found in one sample sequenced in a study of cytomegalovirus exposure and HLA in healthy donors. In the PCR, 60 Vbeta and 13 Jbeta primers were used. Generated by immunoSEQ multiplex PCR, the TCRdb table keeps only in-frame clones and is missing some. The sample has fewer than 200,000 clones, 60% to 80% seen once; the top ten hold 5% to 7%. Sequencing input: PBMCs. The receptors stem from a man in his forties in good health and CMV-seropositive.

A few counts support this clone. The chain is built from TRBV11-2 and TRBJ1-4, with 7 bases matching TRBD1. This CDR3 spans 17 amino acids. From germline, CDR1 is SGHAT and CDR2 FQNNGV. J lost 3 bases, V lost 4 bases, and 11 bases had no gene match. CDR3 in amino acids: CASSSQTGMGSNEKLFF. For the CDR3, the DNA is TGTGCCAGCAGCTCACAGACAGGGATGGGGTCTAATGAAAAACTGTTTTTT.

The rearrangement joins TRBV11-3 to TRBJ2-7; D unclear. The CDR3 is made up of 14 amino acids. Trimming removed 0 bases from V and 3 bases from J, with 9 bases in between. Germline values: CDR1 SGHNT, CDR2 YENEEA. The DNA for the CDR3 is TGTGCCAGCAGCTTAGATGAGCAAATCTACGAGCAGTACTTC. The encoded protein is CASSLDEQIYEQYF. Filled out from reference TRBV11-3 and TRBJ2-7, the complete variable domain reads EAGVVQSPRYKIIEKKQPVAFWCNPISGHNTLYWYLQNLGQGPELLIRYENEEAVDDSQLPKDRFSAERLKGVDSTLKIQPAELGDSAVYLCASSLDEQIYEQYFGPGTRLTVT.

V usage is TRBV2 and J usage is TRBJ2-1; TRBD2 aligns across 10 bases. The length of the CDR3 is 15 residues. J gave up 7 bases and V 1 base, and 4 bases lay outside the gene matches. The V gene's germline CDR1 is SNHLY and CDR2 FYNNEI. This CDR3 is CASSEGAGGPNEQFF. Written as DNA, the CDR3 is TGTGCCAGCAGTGAAGGAGCGGGAGGGCCTAATGAGCAGTTCTTC.

On this clone: The germline gene is not matched at one end of the junction; a read error may be the cause. The genes are TRBV5-6 and TRBJ2-5; D gene uncertain. From germline, CDR1 is SGHDT and CDR2 YYEEEE. The CDR3 is made up of 14 amino acids. The CDR3 is CASSPQLIQGTQYF. The CDR3 region has the DNA TGTGCCAGCAGCCCACAGTTGATCCAAGGGACCCAGTACTTC.

The chain recombines TRBV19 with TRBJ2-7, with TRBD1 matching over 8 bases. Trimming at V came to 6 bases and at J to 0 bases, leaving 7 bases not matched to a gene. The CDR3 runs to 15 residues. Germline loops: CDR1 LNHDA, CDR2 SQIVND (reference sequence). Here the CDR3 DNA reads TGTGCCAGTAGGTTTCGACAGGGGCTCTCCTACGAGCAGTACTTC. Its translation is CASRFRQGLSYEQYF.

V is TRBV5-4 and J is TRBJ2-7; 7 nucleotides agree with TRBD1. The CDR3 spans 14 residues. V shed 4 bases and J 0 bases; nucleotides not matched to a gene: 4. Germline CDR1 and CDR2: SGHNT and YYREEE (reference sequence). CDR3 in amino acids: CASSGQDSSYEQYF. The CDR3 DNA reads as TGTGCCAGCAGCGGACAGGACAGCTCCTACGAGCAGTACTTC.

V usage is TRBV27 and J usage is TRBJ1-4; D remains unclear. The germline V gene has CDR1 MNHEY and CDR2 SMNVEV (reference sequence). Trimming removed 4 bases from V and 6 bases from J, with 15 bases in between. This CDR3 is built from 15 residues. The CDR3 nucleotides read TGTGCCAGCAGTTCGCGGCCACCCGGTTATGAAAAACTGTTTTTT. This sequence encodes CASSSRPPGYEKLFF. The complete variable domain, with remaining parts taken from reference TRBV27 and TRBJ1-4, reads EAQVTQNPRYLITVTGKKLTVTCSQNMNHEYMSWYRQDPGLGLRQIYYSMNVEVTDKGDVPEGYKVSRKEKRNFPLILESPSPNQTSLYFCASSSRPPGYEKLFFGSGTQLSVL.